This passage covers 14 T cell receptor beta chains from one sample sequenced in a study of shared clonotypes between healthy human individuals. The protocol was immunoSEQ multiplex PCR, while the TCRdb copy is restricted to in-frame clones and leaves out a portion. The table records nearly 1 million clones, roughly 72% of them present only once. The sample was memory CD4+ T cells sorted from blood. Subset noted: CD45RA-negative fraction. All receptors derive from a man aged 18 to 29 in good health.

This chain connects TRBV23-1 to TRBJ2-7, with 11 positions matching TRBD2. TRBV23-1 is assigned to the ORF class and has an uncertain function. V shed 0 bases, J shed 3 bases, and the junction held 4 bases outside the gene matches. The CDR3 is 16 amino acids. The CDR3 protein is CASSQSRLAGNYEQYF. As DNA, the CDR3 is TGCGCCAGCAGTCAATCGAGACTAGCGGGGAACTACGAGCAGTACTTC.

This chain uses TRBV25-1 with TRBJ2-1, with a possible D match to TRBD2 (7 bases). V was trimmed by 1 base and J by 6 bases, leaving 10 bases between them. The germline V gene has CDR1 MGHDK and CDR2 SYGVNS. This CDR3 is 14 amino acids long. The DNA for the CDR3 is TGTGCCAGCAGTGAATTAAGGGGGGGCAATGAGCAGTTCTTC. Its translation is CASSELRGGNEQFF.

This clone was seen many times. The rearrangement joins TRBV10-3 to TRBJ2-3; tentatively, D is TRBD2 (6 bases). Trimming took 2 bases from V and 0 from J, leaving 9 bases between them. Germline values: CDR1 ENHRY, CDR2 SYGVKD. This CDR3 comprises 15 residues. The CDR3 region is CAISERELSTDTQYF. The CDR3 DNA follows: TGTGCCATCAGTGAGCGGGAGCTTAGCACAGATACGCAGTATTTT.

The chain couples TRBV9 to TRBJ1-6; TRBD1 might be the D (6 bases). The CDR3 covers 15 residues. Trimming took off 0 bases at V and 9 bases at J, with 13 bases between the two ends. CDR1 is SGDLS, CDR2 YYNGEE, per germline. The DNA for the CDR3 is TGTGCCAGCAGCGTAGAGGGCAGGGGCACTTCACCCCTCCACTTT. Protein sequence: CASSVEGRGTSPLHF. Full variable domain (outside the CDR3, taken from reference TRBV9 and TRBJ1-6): DSGVTQTPKHLITATGQRVTLRCSPRSGDLSVYWYQQSLDQGLQFLIQYYNGEERAKGNILERFSAQQFPDLHSELNLSSLELGDSALYFCASSVEGRGTSPLHFGNGTRLTVT.

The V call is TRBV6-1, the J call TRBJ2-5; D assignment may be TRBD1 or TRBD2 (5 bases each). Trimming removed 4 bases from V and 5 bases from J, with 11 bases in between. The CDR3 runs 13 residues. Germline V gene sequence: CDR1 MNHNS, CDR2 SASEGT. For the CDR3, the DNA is TGTGCCAGCAGTGCGGGGCGTGGGGAGACCCAGTACTTC. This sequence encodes CASSAGRGETQYF.

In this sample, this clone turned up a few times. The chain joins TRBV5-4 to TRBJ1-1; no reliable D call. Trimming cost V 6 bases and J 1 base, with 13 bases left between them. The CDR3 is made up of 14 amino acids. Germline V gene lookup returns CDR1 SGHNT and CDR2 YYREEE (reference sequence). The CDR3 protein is CASIRDRGNTEAFF. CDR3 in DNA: TGTGCCAGCATCCGCGACCGAGGGAACACTGAAGCTTTCTTT.

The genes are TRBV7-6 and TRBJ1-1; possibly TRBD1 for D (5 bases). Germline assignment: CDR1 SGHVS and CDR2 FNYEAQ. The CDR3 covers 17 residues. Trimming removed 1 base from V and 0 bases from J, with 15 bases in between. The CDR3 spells CASSLGAKRDLNTEAFF. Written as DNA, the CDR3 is TGTGCCAGCAGCTTAGGGGCTAAGAGGGACCTGAACACTGAAGCTTTCTTT.

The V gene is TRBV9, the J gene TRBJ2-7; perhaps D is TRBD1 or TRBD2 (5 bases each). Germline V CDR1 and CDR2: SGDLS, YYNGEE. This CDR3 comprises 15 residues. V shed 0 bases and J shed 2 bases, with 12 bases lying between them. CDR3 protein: CASSVEEGSPYEQYF. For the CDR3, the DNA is TGTGCCAGCAGCGTAGAAGAGGGGTCCCCCTACGAGCAGTACTTC.

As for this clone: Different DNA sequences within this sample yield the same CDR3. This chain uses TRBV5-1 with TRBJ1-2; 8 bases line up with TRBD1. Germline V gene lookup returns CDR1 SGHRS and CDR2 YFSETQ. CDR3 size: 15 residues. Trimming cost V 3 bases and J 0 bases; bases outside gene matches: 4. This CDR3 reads CASSYGTGTNYGYTF. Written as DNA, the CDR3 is TGCGCCAGCAGCTATGGGACAGGCACTAACTATGGCTACACCTTC.

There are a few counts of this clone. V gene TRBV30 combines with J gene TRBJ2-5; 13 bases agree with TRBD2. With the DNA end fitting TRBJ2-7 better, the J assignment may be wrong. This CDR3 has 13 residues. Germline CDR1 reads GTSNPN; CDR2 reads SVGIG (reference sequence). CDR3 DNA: TGTGCCTGGATGGGACTAGCGGGGCACGAGCAGTACTTC. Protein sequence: CAWMGLAGHEQYF.

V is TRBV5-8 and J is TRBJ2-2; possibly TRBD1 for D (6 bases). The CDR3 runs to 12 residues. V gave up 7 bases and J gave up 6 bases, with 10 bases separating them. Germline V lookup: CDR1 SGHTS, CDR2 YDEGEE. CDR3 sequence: CASCPGAGELFF. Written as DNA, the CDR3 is TGTGCCAGCTGTCCAGGGGCCGGGGAGCTGTTTTTT.

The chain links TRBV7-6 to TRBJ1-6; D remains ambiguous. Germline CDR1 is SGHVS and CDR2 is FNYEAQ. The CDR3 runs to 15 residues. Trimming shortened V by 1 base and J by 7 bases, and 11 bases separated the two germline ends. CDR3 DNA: TGTGCCAGCAGCTTAGTGGGCAGGACCAATTCACCCCTCCACTTT. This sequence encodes CASSLVGRTNSPLHF.

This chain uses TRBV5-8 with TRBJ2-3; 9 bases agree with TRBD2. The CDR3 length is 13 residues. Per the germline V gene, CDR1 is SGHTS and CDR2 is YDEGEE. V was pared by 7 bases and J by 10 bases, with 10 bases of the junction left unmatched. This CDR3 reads CASAIAGEGPQYF. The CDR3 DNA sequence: TGTGCCAGCGCCATAGCGGGGGAGGGTCCGCAGTATTTT.

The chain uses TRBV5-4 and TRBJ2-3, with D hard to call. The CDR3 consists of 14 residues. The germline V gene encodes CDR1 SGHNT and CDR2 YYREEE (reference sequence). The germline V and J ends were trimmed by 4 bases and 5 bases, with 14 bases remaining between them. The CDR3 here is CASSPGPYQDTQYF. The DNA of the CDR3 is TGTGCCAGCAGCCCGGGTCCTTACCAAGATACGCAGTATTTT.